This entry concerns a single TCR beta chain. What it binds is not known. This sample is part of a study of CD8 T cells in Susac syndrome. Study findings and constraints: Across the total CD8+ repertoires, under 20 Susac-specific public clones were found. The CD8+ TEMRA repertoires yielded 4 to 6 such clones. As the study acknowledged, the number of individuals who were part of its TCR sequencing and HLA analysis was relatively small. The peak of CD8+ clonal expansion in Susac was seen in TEMRA cells and active patients.

RNA totalling roughly 0.45 to 1 ug underwent reverse transcription with random hexamers. TCR beta CDR3 was amplified by immunoSEQ covering 54 Vbeta and 13 Jbeta. TCRdb re-derived calls from the immunoSEQ multiplex PCR reads in MiXCR, one entry per CDR3 protein. The sample shows about 83,000 distinct CDR3 sequences, roughly 95% of them seen only once. V lost 3 bases and J 3 bases, leaving 12 bases between the germline ends. This CDR3 has 13 amino acids. Looked up from germline, CDR1 is DFQATT and CDR2 is SNEGSKA (reference sequence). What was sequenced was CD8+ T cells from PBMCs. This sequence originates from a human donor with Susac syndrome. The chain is built from TRBV20-1 and TRBJ2-7; tentatively, D is TRBD2 (6 bases). The CDR3 DNA reads TGCAGTGCTAGCGGCCGGGAGCACTACGAGCAGTACTTC. Amino acid sequence: CSASGREHYEQYF.